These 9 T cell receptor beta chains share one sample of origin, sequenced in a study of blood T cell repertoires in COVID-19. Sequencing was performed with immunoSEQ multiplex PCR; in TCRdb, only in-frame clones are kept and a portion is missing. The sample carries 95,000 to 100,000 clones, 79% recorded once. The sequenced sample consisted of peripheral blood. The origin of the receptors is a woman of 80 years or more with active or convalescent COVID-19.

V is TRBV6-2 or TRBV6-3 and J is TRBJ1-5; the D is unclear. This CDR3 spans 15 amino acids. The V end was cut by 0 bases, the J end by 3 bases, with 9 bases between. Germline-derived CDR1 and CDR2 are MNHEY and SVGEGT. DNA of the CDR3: TGTGCCAGCAGTTACTCTGGGCGCAACAATCAGCCCCAGCATTTT. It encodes CASSYSGRNNQPQHF.

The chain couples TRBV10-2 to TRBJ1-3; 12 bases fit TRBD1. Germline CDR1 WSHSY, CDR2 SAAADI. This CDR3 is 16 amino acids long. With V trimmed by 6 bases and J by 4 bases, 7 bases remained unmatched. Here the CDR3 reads CASRGQGAIRGNTIYF. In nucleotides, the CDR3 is TGCGCCAGCAGGGGACAGGGGGCGATTCGGGGAAACACCATATATTTT.

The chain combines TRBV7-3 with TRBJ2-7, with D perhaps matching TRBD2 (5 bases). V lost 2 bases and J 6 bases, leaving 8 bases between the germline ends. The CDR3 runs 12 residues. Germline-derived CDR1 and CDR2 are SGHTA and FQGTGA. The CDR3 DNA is TGTGCCAGCAGCTTAGCGGGTGGCGAGCAGTACTTC. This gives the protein CASSLAGGEQYF. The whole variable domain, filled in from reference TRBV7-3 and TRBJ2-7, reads GAGVSQTPSNKVTEKGKYVELRCDPISGHTALYWYRQSLGQGPEFLIYFQGTGAADDSGLPNDRFFAVRPEGSVSTLKIQRTERGDSAVYLCASSLAGGEQYFGPGTRLTVT.

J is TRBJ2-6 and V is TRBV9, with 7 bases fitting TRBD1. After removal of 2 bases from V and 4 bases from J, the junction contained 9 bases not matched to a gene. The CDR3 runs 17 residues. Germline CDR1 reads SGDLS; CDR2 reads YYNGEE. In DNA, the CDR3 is TGTGCCAGCAGCGTTGAGCTGACAGGGTCCGGGGCCAACGTCCTGACTTTC. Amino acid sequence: CASSVELTGSGANVLTF.

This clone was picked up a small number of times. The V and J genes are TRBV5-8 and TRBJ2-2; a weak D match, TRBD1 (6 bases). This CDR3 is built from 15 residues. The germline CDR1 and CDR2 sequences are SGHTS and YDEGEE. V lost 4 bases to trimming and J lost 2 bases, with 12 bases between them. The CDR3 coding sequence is TGTGCCAGCAGCCCGGGACACTTTAACACCGGGGAGCTGTTTTTT. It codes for CASSPGHFNTGELFF.

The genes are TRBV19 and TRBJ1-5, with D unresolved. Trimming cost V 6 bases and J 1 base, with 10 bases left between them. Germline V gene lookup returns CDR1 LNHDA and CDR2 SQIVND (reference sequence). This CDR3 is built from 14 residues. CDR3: CASRGAGSNQPQHF. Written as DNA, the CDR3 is TGTGCCAGTAGGGGCGCGGGGAGCAATCAGCCCCAGCATTTT.

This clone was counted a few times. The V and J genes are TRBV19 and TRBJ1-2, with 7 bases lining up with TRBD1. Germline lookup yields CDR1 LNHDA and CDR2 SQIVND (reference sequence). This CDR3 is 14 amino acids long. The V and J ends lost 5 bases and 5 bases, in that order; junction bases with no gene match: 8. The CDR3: CASSPRDREYGYTF. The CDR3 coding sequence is TGTGCCAGTAGTCCTCGGGACAGAGAATATGGCTACACCTTC.

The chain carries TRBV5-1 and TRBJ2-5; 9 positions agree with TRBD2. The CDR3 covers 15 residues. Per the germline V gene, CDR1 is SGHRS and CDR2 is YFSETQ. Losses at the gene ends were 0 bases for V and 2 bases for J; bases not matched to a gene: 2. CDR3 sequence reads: CASSLGTSVQETQYF. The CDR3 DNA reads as TGCGCCAGCAGCTTGGGGACTAGCGTACAAGAGACCCAGTACTTC.

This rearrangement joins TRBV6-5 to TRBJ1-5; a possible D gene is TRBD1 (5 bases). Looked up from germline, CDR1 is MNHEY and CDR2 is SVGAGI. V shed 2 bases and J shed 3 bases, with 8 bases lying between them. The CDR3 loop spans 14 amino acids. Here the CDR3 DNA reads TGTGCCAGCAGTTACAGGGGCCCCAATCAGCCCCAGCATTTT. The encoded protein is CASSYRGPNQPQHF.